One and the same sample provided the 26 T cell receptor beta chains below, sequenced in a study of shared clonotypes between healthy human individuals (dated by TCRdb to 2020 to 2022). Receptor libraries were prepared by the immunoSEQ multiplex PCR assay. Drawn from immuneACCESS, this table holds only the in-frame rearrangements with V and J called that TCRdb kept. Clones are partly lost; checked studies trace under half to an unresolved V gene and leave the rest unexplained. The sample table records 1,500,000 or so clones; roughly 96% of these occur just once. The ten largest clones represent about 1.2% of the sample. Specimen: naive CD4+ T cells sorted from blood. The cell subset or site label of this sample denotes: CD45RA+ positively selected. The source is a man aged 25-45 years in good health.

The chain carries TRBV18 and TRBJ1-4; D unresolved. This CDR3 comprises 13 residues. The V gene's germline CDR1 is KGHSH and CDR2 LQKENI. V lost 2 bases to trimming and J lost 8 bases, with 9 bases between them. The CDR3: CASSPNVGEKLFF. The CDR3 nucleotides read TGTGCCAGCTCACCAAATGTCGGGGAAAAACTGTTTTTT.

This CDR3 reads CASSLSTGNSGNTIYF. CDR3 bases: TGCGCCAGCAGCCTATCGACAGGGAACTCTGGAAACACCATATATTTT. The chain is built from TRBV5-1 and TRBJ1-3; the match to TRBD1 covers 7 bases. CDR3 size: 16 residues. Trimming removed 4 bases from V and 0 bases from J; junction bases left unmatched: 7. Germline-derived CDR1 and CDR2 are SGHRS and YFSETQ.

The J gene is TRBJ2-1, the V gene TRBV19; 9 bases fit TRBD2. Germline trimming cut 3 bases from V and 4 bases from J; bases unmatched to any gene: 10. The CDR3 consists of 17 residues. The germline V gene encodes CDR1 LNHDA and CDR2 SQIVND (reference sequence). CDR3 loop: CASSMGAGGPIYNEQFF. The CDR3 region has the DNA TGTGCCAGTAGTATGGGTGCGGGAGGGCCTATTTACAATGAGCAGTTCTTC.

This clone has only one observation. The V gene is TRBV5-4, the J gene TRBJ2-3; a possible D gene is TRBD1 (5 bases). The CDR3 is 15 amino acids. Germline V lookup: CDR1 SGHNT, CDR2 YYREEE (reference sequence). V was shortened by 0 bases and J by 4 bases, with 12 bases between the two germline ends. CDR3 nucleotides: TGTGCCAGCAGCTTGGGGGGTTTCAGGGCAGATACGCAGTATTTT. Its protein is CASSLGGFRADTQYF.

The sample holds one count of this clone. V usage is TRBV2 and J usage is TRBJ2-1; TRBD1 agrees at 7 bases. The CDR3 runs to 13 residues. CDR1 SNHLY and CDR2 FYNNEI come from the germline V gene. J lost 7 bases, V lost 6 bases, and 6 bases had no gene match. CDR3 sequence reads: CASRPTQGNEQFF. CDR3 bases: TGTGCCAGCAGACCCACACAGGGGAATGAGCAGTTCTTC.

In nucleotides, the CDR3 is TGTGCCAGCAGTTCCCCGGGCCGGGACCCCTACGAGCAGTACTTC. Translating gives CASSSPGRDPYEQYF. V usage is TRBV6-5 and J usage is TRBJ2-7; D tentatively reads TRBD1 or TRBD2 (5 bases each). Trimming took 4 bases from V and 2 from J, leaving 15 bases between them. Germline CDR1 and CDR2: MNHEY and SVGAGI. There are 15 residues in the CDR3.

V usage is TRBV28 and J usage is TRBJ2-3; 8 bases align to TRBD2. V gave up 4 bases and J gave up 4 bases; unmatched junction bases: 13. Germline V gene lookup returns CDR1 MDHEN and CDR2 SYDVKM. The CDR3 length is 17 residues. CDR3 amino acids: CASSSQQGLAIPDTQYF. In DNA form, the CDR3 reads TGTGCCAGCAGTTCTCAACAAGGACTAGCTATCCCAGATACGCAGTATTTT.

This chain links TRBV14 with TRBJ1-2; 7 nucleotides line up with TRBD1. The germline V gene encodes CDR1 SGHDN and CDR2 FVKESK. After removal of 3 bases from V and 6 bases from J, the junction contained 10 bases not matched to a gene. CDR3 length: 15 residues. The CDR3: CASSHQTGREDGYTF. DNA of the CDR3: TGTGCCAGCAGCCACCAGACAGGGAGAGAGGATGGCTACACCTTC.

The rearrangement uses TRBV9 and TRBJ2-5, with 12 bases lining up with TRBD2. This CDR3 spans 16 amino acids. Germline trimming cut 0 bases from V and 4 bases from J; bases unmatched to any gene: 4. Germline V lookup: CDR1 SGDLS, CDR2 YYNGEE. CDR3 nucleotides: TGTGCCAGCAGCGTAGCTAGCGGGAGGGCCACAGAGACCCAGTACTTC. Translation: CASSVASGRATETQYF.

This sequence joins TRBV9 and TRBJ2-5; the D is unclear. The V end was cut by 0 bases, the J end by 6 bases, with 6 bases between. Germline V gene sequence: CDR1 SGDLS, CDR2 YYNGEE. The CDR3 has 12 amino acids. The chain's CDR3 is CASSVDTKTQYF. In DNA form, the CDR3 reads TGTGCCAGCAGCGTAGACACTAAGACCCAGTACTTC.

In this sample, this clone turned up once. The chain joins TRBV18 to TRBJ1-1, with D possibly TRBD1 on 6 matching bases. This CDR3 is built from 14 residues. V was clipped by 6 bases and J by 6 bases, with 17 bases between them. The germline CDR1 and CDR2 sequences are KGHSH and LQKENI. Here the CDR3 reads CASSESKGDAEAFF. CDR3 DNA: TGTGCCAGCTCGGAGAGTAAGGGGGACGCTGAAGCTTTCTTT.

The chain employs TRBV7-8 and TRBJ2-7, with 7 bases that match TRBD1. There are 15 residues in the CDR3. V lost 1 base and J lost 2; bases outside the gene matches: 5. CDR1 and CDR2 (germline): SGHVS, FQNEAQ. In nucleotides, the CDR3 is TGTGCCAGCAGCTTAGGGGGACAGCAACCCTACGAGCAGTACTTC. Translation: CASSLGGQQPYEQYF.

The J gene is TRBJ2-3, the V gene TRBV9; D may be TRBD2 (5 bases). Germline CDR1 SGDLS, CDR2 YYNGEE. CDR3 length equals 14 residues. V dropped 0 bases and J dropped 4 bases, with 9 bases sitting between them. CDR3 in amino acids: CASSVGPSSDTQYF. DNA of the CDR3: TGTGCCAGCAGCGTAGGACCTAGCTCAGATACGCAGTATTTT.

As concerns this clone: Additional DNA sequences in this sample encode the identical CDR3. V usage is TRBV18 and J usage is TRBJ2-5; unclear D gene. Germline assignment: CDR1 KGHSH and CDR2 LQKENI. Trimming left V 6 bases short and J 3 bases short, with 5 bases between. There are 11 residues in the CDR3. The CDR3 DNA follows: TGTGCCAGCTCCCCCGAAGAGACCCAGTACTTC. Amino acid sequence: CASSPEETQYF.

This chain uses TRBV7-2 with TRBJ1-2; 10 bases align to TRBD1. CDR3 length equals 15 residues. The trim removed 3 bases at V and 5 bases at J, leaving 6 bases unmatched. Looked up from germline, CDR1 is SGHTA and CDR2 is FQGNSA. CDR3 loop: CASSFGQGVFYGYTF. The CDR3 DNA is TGTGCCAGCAGCTTCGGACAGGGGGTTTTTTATGGCTACACCTTC.

The chain has TRBV29-1 and TRBJ1-1, with 12 bases fitting TRBD1. The V segment lost 0 bases and the J segment 5 bases; nucleotides outside the gene matches: 13. The CDR3 is 18 residues long. Germline V gives CDR1 SQVTM, CDR2 ANQGSEA. For the CDR3, the DNA is TGCAGCGTTGAAGATCTTAAAGCAGGGACAGGGGGCTTAACTGAAGCTTTCTTT. It yields the protein CSVEDLKAGTGGLTEAFF. Together with reference TRBV29-1 and TRBJ1-1, the CDR3 gives the full variable domain: SAVISQKPSRDICQRGTSLTIQCQVDSQVTMMFWYRQQPGQSLTLIATANQGSEATYESGFVIDKFPISRPNLTFSTLTVSNMSPEDSSIYLCSVEDLKAGTGGLTEAFFGQGTRLTVV.

CDR3 region: CASSLGFSAATNEKLFF. In DNA, the CDR3 is TGCGCCAGCAGCTTGGGGTTTTCAGCAGCAACTAATGAAAAACTGTTTTTT. The chain joins TRBV5-1 to TRBJ1-4, with D unclear. This CDR3 spans 17 amino acids. Trimming left V 0 bases short and J 0 bases short, with 12 bases between. Germline CDR1 is SGHRS and CDR2 is YFSETQ.

The rearrangement uses TRBV19 and TRBJ2-1, with D possibly TRBD1 on 5 matching bases. Germline-derived CDR1 and CDR2 are LNHDA and SQIVND (reference sequence). The ends were cut back, 5 bases at V and 1 base at J, with 6 bases in the middle. The CDR3 runs 13 residues. This chain's CDR3 is CASSDRSYNEQFF. In DNA, the CDR3 is TGTGCCAGTAGTGACAGATCCTACAATGAGCAGTTCTTC.

CDR3 in amino acids: CASTRDQDQPQHF. CDR3 nucleotide sequence: TGTGCCAGCACTCGAGACCAGGATCAGCCCCAGCATTTT. This chain uses TRBV28 with TRBJ1-5; D unresolved. Trimming cost V 7 bases and J 5 bases, with 12 bases left between them. The length of the CDR3 is 13 residues. Germline values: CDR1 MDHEN, CDR2 SYDVKM.

The chain recombines TRBV15 with TRBJ2-7, with D possibly matching TRBD2 (5 bases). CDR3 size: 13 residues. Germline CDR1 LNHNV, CDR2 YYDKDF (reference sequence). V was trimmed by 1 base and J by 2 bases, leaving 6 bases between them. In DNA, the CDR3 is TGTGCCACCAGCAGAGCCGGGACCTACGAGCAGTACTTC. It specifies CATSRAGTYEQYF.

The rearrangement links TRBV10-2 to TRBJ2-1, with 7 bases fitting TRBD1. CDR1 and CDR2 (germline): WSHSY, SAAADI. The V and J ends lost 0 bases and 14 bases, in that order; junction bases with no gene match: 4. The CDR3 runs to 12 residues. The CDR3 region is CASSESTGAKFF. CDR3 sequence (DNA): TGCGCCAGCAGTGAGTCAACAGGGGCTAAGTTCTTC.

Concerning this clone itself: A read error may produce the germline difference seen at one junction end. The chain couples TRBV7-7 to TRBJ2-3; maybe TRBD1 (6 bases). The germline V gene encodes CDR1 SSHAT and CDR2 FNYEAQ (reference sequence). The CDR3 has 19 amino acids. The DNA for the CDR3 is TGTGCTAGCAGCCCGGGCAGGGGTGCCTACACGAAAAGCACAGATACGCAGTATTTT. It codes for CASSPGRGAYTKSTDTQYF.

The V call is TRBV19, the J call TRBJ1-5, with 7 bases fitting TRBD1. The CDR3 consists of 14 residues. After removal of 4 bases from V and 5 bases from J, the junction contained 5 bases not matched to a gene. CDR1 and CDR2 from the germline V gene are LNHDA and SQIVND (reference sequence). CDR3 residues: CASSKTGLHQPQHF. The CDR3 coding sequence is TGTGCCAGTAGTAAGACAGGGCTCCATCAGCCCCAGCATTTT.

The V call is TRBV25-1, the J call TRBJ2-7; a weak D match, TRBD2 (5 bases). This CDR3 is built from 13 residues. Trimming stripped 6 bases from V and 2 bases from J, with 11 bases between. CDR1 and CDR2 from the germline V gene are MGHDK and SYGVNS. The CDR3 loop reads CASRPSGTYEQYF. In DNA form, the CDR3 reads TGTGCCAGCAGGCCGAGCGGTACCTACGAGCAGTACTTC.

The V and J genes are TRBV5-1 and TRBJ2-1; D possibly corresponds to TRBD1 (5 bases). The CDR3 is 15 amino acids. V lost 4 bases and J 2 bases, leaving 13 bases between the germline ends. CDR1 SGHRS and CDR2 YFSETQ come from the germline V gene. The CDR3 DNA reads as TGCGCCAGCAGCCCAACCCTGGACACCTACAATGAGCAGTTCTTC. Protein: CASSPTLDTYNEQFF. Supplemented by reference TRBV5-1 and TRBJ2-1, the full variable domain reads KAGVTQTPRYLIKTRGQQVTLSCSPISGHRSVSWYQQTPGQGLQFLFEYFSETQRNKGNFPGRFSGRQFSNSRSEMNVSTLELGDSALYLCASSPTLDTYNEQFFGPGTRLTVL.

In the case of this clone: In the same sample, other DNA sequences code for this CDR3. This chain links TRBV18 with TRBJ1-1; no definite D call. The CDR3 is 15 residues long. Germline CDR1 is KGHSH and CDR2 is LQKENI. V was trimmed by 3 bases and J by 0 bases, leaving 11 bases between them. CDR3 DNA sequence: TGTGCCAGCTCACCCCCAACGGGCATGAACACTGAAGCTTTCTTT. It specifies CASSPPTGMNTEAFF.